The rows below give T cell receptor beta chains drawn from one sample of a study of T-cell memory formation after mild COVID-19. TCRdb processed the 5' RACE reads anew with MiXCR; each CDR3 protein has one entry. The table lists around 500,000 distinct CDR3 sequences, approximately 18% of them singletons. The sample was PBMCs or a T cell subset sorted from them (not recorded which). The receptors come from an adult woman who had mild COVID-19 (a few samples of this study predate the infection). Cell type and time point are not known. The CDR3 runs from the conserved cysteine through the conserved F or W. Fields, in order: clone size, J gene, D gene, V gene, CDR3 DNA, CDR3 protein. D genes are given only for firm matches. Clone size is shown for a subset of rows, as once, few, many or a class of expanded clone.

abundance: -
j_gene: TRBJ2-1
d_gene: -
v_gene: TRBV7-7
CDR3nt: TGTGCTAGCAGCAGTCAGGGTGTAGGGGAGCAGTTCTTC
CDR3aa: CASSSQGVGEQFF

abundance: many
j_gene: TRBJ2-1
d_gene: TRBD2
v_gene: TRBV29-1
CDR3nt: TGCAGCGTTGAGAGAAGCGGGAGGGCCACTGAGCAGTTCTTC
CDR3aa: CSVERSGRATEQFF

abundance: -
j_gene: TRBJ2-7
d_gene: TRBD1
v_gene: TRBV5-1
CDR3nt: TGCGCCAGCAGCTTCAATCAGGCAGGGGGCTCGTACGAGCAGTACTTC
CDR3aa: CASSFNQAGGSYEQYF

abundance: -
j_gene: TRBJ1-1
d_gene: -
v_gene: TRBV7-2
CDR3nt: TGTGCCAGCAGCCTTAGTAGGACAGCGAACACTGAAGCTTTCTTT
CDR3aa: CASSLSRTANTEAFF

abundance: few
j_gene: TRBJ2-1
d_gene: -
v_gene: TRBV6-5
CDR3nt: TGTGCCAGCAGTTACAACGACGGAGGGGGCAATGAGCAGTTCTTC
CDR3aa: CASSYNDGGGNEQFF

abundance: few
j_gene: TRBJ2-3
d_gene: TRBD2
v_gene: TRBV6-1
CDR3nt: TGTGCCAGCAGCTCTGTAGCGGGGGGCGCAGATACGCAGTATTTT
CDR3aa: CASSSVAGGADTQYF

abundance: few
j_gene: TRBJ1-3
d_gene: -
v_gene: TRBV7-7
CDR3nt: TGTGCCAGCAGCTTCGGACCGGACTCTGGAAACACCATATATTTT
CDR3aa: CASSFGPDSGNTIYF

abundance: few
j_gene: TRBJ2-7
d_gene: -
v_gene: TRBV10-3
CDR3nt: TGTGCCATCAGTGAGGAAGGGGACGAGCAGTACTTC
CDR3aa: CAISEEGDEQYF

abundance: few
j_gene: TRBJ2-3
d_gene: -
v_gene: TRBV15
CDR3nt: TGTGCCACCAGATCTTCCCCCGGGCTTACCTTTCCCTATACGCAGTATTTT
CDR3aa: CATRSSPGLTFPYTQYF

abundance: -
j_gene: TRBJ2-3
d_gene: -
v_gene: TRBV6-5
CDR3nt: TGTGCCAGCAGCCGAAGACGAGGGGATACGCAGTATTTT
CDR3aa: CASSRRRGDTQYF

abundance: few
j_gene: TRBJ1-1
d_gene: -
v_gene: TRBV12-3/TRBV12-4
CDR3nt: TGTGCCAGCAGTTTAGGGGTTTCGGGGGCGCTTAACACTGAAGCTTTCTTT
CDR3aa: CASSLGVSGALNTEAFF

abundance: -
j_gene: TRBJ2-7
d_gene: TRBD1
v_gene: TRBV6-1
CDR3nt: TGTGCCAGCAGTGGCCGACAGGGGGTGAACGAGCAGTACTTC
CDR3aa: CASSGRQGVNEQYF

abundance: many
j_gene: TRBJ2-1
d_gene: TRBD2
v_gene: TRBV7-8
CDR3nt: TGTGCCAGCAGCTTGGACGAACTAGCGGTCGAAGATTTCAATGAGCAGTTCTTC
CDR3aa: CASSLDELAVEDFNEQFF

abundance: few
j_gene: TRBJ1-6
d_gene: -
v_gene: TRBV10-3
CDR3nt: TGTGCCATCAGGGGCGCGGGGAATTCACCCCTCCACTTT
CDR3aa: CAIRGAGNSPLHF